The clone carrying this T cell receptor beta chain occurred a few times. The data were obtained in a study of blood T cell repertoires in COVID-19. On the study more broadly: Samples taken during acute and convalescent COVID-19 were collected in the United States, Italy and Spain. Sample material is recorded as cDNA or gDNA derived from T cells, B-cell-depleted T cells, or PBMCs.

The repertoire was sequenced with immunoSEQ multiplex PCR; TCRdb's copy has only in-frame clones and lacks some. The sample lists over 130,000 clones; 70% to 90% were seen once. CDR1 LGHNA and CDR2 YNFKEQ come from the germline V gene. The CDR3 loop spans 15 amino acids. J was trimmed by 3 bases and V by 0 bases; bases with no gene match: 1. Material: peripheral blood. The chain recombines TRBV4-2 with TRBJ2-2, with 7 bases that match TRBD1. The origin of this receptor is a man aged 50-59 years with acute or convalescent COVID-19. The CDR3 nucleotides are TGTGCCAGCAGCCAAGACAGGGGGTACACCGGGGAGCTGTTTTTT. Its protein is CASSQDRGYTGELFF.